A single sample is the source of the 13 T cell receptor beta chains below, sequenced in a study of vaccination and CD4 T cells after COVID-19 (dated by TCRdb to between 2021 and 2024). Their recognized antigens are unknown. Reading the label with the study, this specimen's treatment or condition is: approximately 11-day PBMC culture with coronavirus spike peptide pools or control peptides (ViraFEST assay). CD4+ T cells from unexposed donors were collected before the COVID-19 pandemic (2011-2018). The library came from PCR. The reads were generated on an Illumina iSeq 100. DNA from cultured CD4+ T cells underwent TCR sequencing with the Oncomine TCR Beta short-read assay at the Johns Hopkins FTIC core. Genomic DNA was extracted from the cultured CD4+ T cells with the QIAamp micro DNA kit. TCRdb ran its own pipeline on the public reads, namely fastp trimming at Q25 and MiXCR clone calling, and kept in-frame beta chains. Identical CDR3 protein sequences are pooled into one entry, listed with their most common genes and DNA. A total of 10,000 or so distinct CDR3 sequences appear in this sample, around a third of them only once. The top ten clonotypes cover roughly a fifth of the sample.

The sequencing input was CD4+ T cells from blood, cultured in vitro. These receptors all stem from a human donor in good health.

This clonotype was detected a few times. The gene calls are TRBV7-8 and TRBJ2-2; D is uncertain. This CDR3 contains 16 residues. Deletions cut 1 base from V and 1 base from J, with 10 bases between. Germline V gives CDR1 SGHVS, CDR2 FQNEAQ. CDR3 in amino acids: CASSLEGAVNTGELFF. The CDR3 DNA sequence: TGTGCCAGCAGCTTAGAGGGCGCGGTGAACACCGGGGAGCTGTTTTTT.

This clonotype showed up just once. J is TRBJ2-5 and V is TRBV5-1; possibly TRBD1 or TRBD2 for D (5 bases each). The V end lost 4 bases, the J end lost 4 bases, and 8 bases lay between the germline ends. Germline V CDR1 and CDR2: SGHRS, YFSETQ. The length of the CDR3 is 12 residues. CDR3 sequence reads: CASSKGPETQYF. CDR3 coding DNA: TGCGCCAGCAGCAAGGGACCAGAGACCCAGTACTTC.

This clonotype was observed a few times. The chain couples TRBV24-1 to TRBJ1-5, with D perhaps matching TRBD1 (5 bases). The CDR3 sequence is 14 residues long. Germline loops: CDR1 KGHDR, CDR2 SFDVKD. The V end was cut by 10 bases, the J end by 0 bases, with 12 bases between. The CDR3 DNA reads TGTGCCACTCAGGACAAATATAGCAATCAGCCCCAGCATTTT. The encoded protein is CATQDKYSNQPQHF.

V and J are TRBV2 and TRBJ1-4, with 10 bases that match TRBD1. V lost 5 bases and J lost 8; bases outside the gene matches: 5. Germline CDR1 reads SNHLY; CDR2 reads FYNNEI. The CDR3 contains 14 residues. The CDR3 nucleotides read TGTGCCAGCAGTTATGGGACAGGGGCGGAAAAACTGTTTTTT. It encodes CASSYGTGAEKLFF.

This clonotype has more than one count but fewer than ten. The rearrangement joins TRBV6-5 to TRBJ1-6; 9 positions match TRBD1. Germline assignment: CDR1 MNHEY and CDR2 SVGAGI. V trimming: 1 base; J trimming: 12 bases; junction bases outside the gene matches: 16. CDR3 size: 18 residues. Written as DNA, the CDR3 is TGTGCCAGCAGTTACTGGGACAGGGCAGACTCGGGGGGCGGACCCCTCCACTTT. This codes for CASSYWDRADSGGGPLHF.

V gene TRBV6-1 combines with J gene TRBJ2-2; possibly TRBD1 for D (7 bases). V was cut by 4 bases and J by 4 bases, with 16 bases left in between. CDR1 and CDR2 (germline): MNHNS, SASEGT. The length of the CDR3 is 16 residues. The CDR3 bases are TGTGCCAGCAGTGGCGCGGGACAGCCAGCCACCGGGGAGCTGTTTTTT. Protein product: CASSGAGQPATGELFF.

This chain connects TRBV6-5 to TRBJ2-5; 10 positions match TRBD2. V trimming: 2 bases; J trimming: 5 bases; junction bases outside the gene matches: 11. This CDR3 spans 17 amino acids. Per germline, CDR1 MNHEY and CDR2 SVGAGI. Here the CDR3 DNA reads TGTGCCAGCAGTTACCGCCCTAGCGGGAGAGGGTGGGAGACCCAGTACTTC. This sequence encodes CASSYRPSGRGWETQYF.

The chain joins TRBV4-3 to TRBJ1-1, with a tentative D call TRBD1 (5 bases). This CDR3 has 15 residues. CDR1 and CDR2 (germline): LGHNA, YSLEER. The V and J ends lost 1 base and 8 bases respectively, with 17 bases between them. CDR3 residues: CASSQAVGGTREAFF. The CDR3 region has the DNA TGCGCCAGCAGCCAAGCTGTAGGTGGGACGAGGGAAGCTTTCTTT.

This clonotype was found a few times. V and J are TRBV29-1 and TRBJ2-7; D remains ambiguous. The CDR3 contains 13 residues. Germline-derived CDR1 and CDR2 are SQVTM and ANQGSEA. The V and J ends lost 0 bases and 3 bases respectively, with 9 bases between them. The DNA of the CDR3 is TGCAGCGTTGAAGACGTCACTCACTACGAGCAGTACTTC. Its protein product is CSVEDVTHYEQYF.

In its sample, this clonotype was seen a few times. The chain carries TRBV19 and TRBJ2-5, with D perhaps TRBD1 or TRBD2 (6 bases each). Trimming stripped 4 bases from V and 6 bases from J, with 15 bases between. The CDR3 has 14 amino acids. From germline, CDR1 is LNHDA and CDR2 SQIVND (reference sequence). This chain's CDR3 is CASSNRRGVQTQYF. CDR3 nucleotides: TGTGCCAGTAGTAACAGGAGGGGGGTGCAGACCCAGTACTTC.

The CDR3 bases are TGCAGTGCCTTTCTGGGGGGCCCGAGGAACACTGAAGCTTTCTTT. It translates to CSAFLGGPRNTEAFF. The chain combines TRBV20-1 with TRBJ1-1; D perhaps matches TRBD1 (6 bases). Germline CDR1 and CDR2: DFQATT and SNEGSKA (reference sequence). The length of the CDR3 is 15 residues. V was pared by 6 bases and J by 1 base, with 18 bases between.

The chain combines TRBV7-2 with TRBJ2-7; 12 nucleotides line up with TRBD2. With V trimmed by 1 base and J by 3 bases, 1 base remained unmatched. This CDR3 spans 15 amino acids. Germline loops: CDR1 SGHTA, CDR2 FQGNSA. CDR3 DNA: TGTGCCAGCAGCTTAGGACTAGCGGGGGACTACGAGCAGTACTTC. Translation gives CASSLGLAGDYEQYF.

The chain combines TRBV20-1 with TRBJ2-5, with no clear D. Per germline, CDR1 DFQATT and CDR2 SNEGSKA (reference sequence). Trimming cost V 1 base and J 5 bases, with 11 bases left between them. The CDR3 has 13 residues. CDR3 in amino acids: CSARGALVETQYF. In nucleotides, the CDR3 is TGCAGTGCTAGAGGGGCCTTGGTCGAGACCCAGTACTTC.